The source of this T cell receptor beta chain is a study of response to subunit inactivated influenza vaccine. One entry per CDR3 protein results from TCRdb running MiXCR on the RT-PCR reads. The sample holds about 240,000 distinct CDR3 sequences, 12% seen once. Study results and limitations: The authors offered the suggestion that each seasonal influenza vaccination recruits few new T cells.

This clonotype was counted only a few times. Its cognate antigen is unknown. The sequences come from non-naive T cells sorted from PBMCs, collected 14 days before vaccination. This clonotype was sampled from a man aged 50-60 years who received an inactivated influenza vaccine.

The CDR3 spells CASTVRGRTDTQYF. The DNA of the CDR3 is TGTGCCAGCACCGTTCGAGGGCGGACAGATACGCAGTATTTT. The rearrangement uses TRBV7-2 and TRBJ2-3, with D perhaps matching TRBD2 (5 bases). Germline assignment: CDR1 SGHTA and CDR2 FQGNSA. The CDR3 is 14 residues long. Trimming removed 7 bases from V and 3 bases from J, with 14 bases in between. Full variable domain (remainder filled in from reference TRBV7-2 and TRBJ2-3): GAGVSQSPSNKVTEKGKDVELRCDPISGHTALYWYRQSLGQGLEFLIYFQGNSAPDKSGLPSDRFSAERTGGSVSTLTIQRTQQEDSAVYLCASTVRGRTDTQYFGPGTRLTVL.